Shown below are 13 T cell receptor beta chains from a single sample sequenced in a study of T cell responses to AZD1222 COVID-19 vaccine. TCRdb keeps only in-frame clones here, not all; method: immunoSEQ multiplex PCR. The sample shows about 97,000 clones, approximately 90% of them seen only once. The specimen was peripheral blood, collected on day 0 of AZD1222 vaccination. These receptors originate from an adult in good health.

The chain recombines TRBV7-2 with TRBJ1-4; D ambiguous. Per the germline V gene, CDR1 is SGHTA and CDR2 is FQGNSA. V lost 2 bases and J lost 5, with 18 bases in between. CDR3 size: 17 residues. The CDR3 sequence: CASSLPYSFNRNEKLFF. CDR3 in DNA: TGTGCCAGCAGCTTACCGTACTCCTTCAACCGGAATGAAAAACTGTTTTTT.

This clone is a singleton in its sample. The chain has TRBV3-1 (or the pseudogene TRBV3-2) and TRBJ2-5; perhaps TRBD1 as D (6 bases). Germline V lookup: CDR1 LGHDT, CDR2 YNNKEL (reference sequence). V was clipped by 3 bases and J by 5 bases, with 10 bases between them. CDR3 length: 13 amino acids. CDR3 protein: CASSQWQGETQYF. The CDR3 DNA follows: TGTGCCAGCAGCCAGTGGCAGGGGGAGACCCAGTACTTC.

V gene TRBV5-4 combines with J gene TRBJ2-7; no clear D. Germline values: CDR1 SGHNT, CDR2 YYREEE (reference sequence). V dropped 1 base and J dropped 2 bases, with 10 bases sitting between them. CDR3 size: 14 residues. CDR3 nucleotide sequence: TGTGCCAGCAGCTTGCAGGAGCAGGCCTACGAGCAGTACTTC. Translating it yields CASSLQEQAYEQYF.

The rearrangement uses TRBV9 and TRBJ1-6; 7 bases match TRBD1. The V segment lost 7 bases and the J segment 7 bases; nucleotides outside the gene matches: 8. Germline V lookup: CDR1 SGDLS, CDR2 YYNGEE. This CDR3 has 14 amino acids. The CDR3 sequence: CASGTTGLNSPLHF. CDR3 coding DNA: TGTGCCAGCGGAACGACAGGGCTGAATTCACCCCTCCACTTT.

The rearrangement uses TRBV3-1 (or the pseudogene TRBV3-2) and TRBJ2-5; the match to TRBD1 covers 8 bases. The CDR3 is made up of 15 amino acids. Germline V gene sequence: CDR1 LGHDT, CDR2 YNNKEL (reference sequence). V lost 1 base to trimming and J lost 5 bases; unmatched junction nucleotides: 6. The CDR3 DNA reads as TGTGCCAGCAGCCAAGTCCCAGGGGGCGGGGAGACCCAGTACTTC. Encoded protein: CASSQVPGGGETQYF.

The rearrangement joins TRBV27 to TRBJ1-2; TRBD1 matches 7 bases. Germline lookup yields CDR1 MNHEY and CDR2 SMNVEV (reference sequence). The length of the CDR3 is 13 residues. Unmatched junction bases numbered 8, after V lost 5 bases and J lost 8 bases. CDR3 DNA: TGTGCCAGCAGTCCCGACAGGGAGGGAGGCTACACCTTC. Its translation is CASSPDREGGYTF.

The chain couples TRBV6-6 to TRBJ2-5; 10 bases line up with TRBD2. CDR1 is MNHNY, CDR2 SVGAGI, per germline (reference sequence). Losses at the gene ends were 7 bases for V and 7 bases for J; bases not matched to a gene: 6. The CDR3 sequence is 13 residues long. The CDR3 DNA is TGTGCCAGCAAATTCGGGACTAGCGTGACCCAGTACTTC. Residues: CASKFGTSVTQYF.

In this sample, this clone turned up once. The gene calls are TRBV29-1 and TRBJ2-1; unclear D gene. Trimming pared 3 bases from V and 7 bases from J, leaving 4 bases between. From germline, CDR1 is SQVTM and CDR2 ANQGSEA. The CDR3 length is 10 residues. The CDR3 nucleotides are TGCAGCGTTGAGGTGAATGAGCAGTTCTTC. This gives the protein CSVEVNEQFF.

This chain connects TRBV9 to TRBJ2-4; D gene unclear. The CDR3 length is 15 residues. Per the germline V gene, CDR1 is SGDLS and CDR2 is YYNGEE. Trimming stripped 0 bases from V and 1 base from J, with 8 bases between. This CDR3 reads CASSVGAGAKNIQYF. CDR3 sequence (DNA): TGTGCCAGCAGCGTAGGGGCCGGGGCCAAAAACATTCAGTACTTC. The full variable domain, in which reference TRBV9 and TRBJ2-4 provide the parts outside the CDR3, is DSGVTQTPKHLITATGQRVTLRCSPRSGDLSVYWYQQSLDQGLQFLIQYYNGEERAKGNILERFSAQQFPDLHSELNLSSLELGDSALYFCASSVGAGAKNIQYFGAGTRLSVL.

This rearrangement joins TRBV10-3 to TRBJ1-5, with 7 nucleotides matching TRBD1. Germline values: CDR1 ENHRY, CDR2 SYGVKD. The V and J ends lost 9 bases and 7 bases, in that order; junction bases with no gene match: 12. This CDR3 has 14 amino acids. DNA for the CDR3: TGTGCCATAGGGGGCCTGGGCATTGGCCAGCCCCAGCATTTT. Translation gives CAIGGLGIGQPQHF.

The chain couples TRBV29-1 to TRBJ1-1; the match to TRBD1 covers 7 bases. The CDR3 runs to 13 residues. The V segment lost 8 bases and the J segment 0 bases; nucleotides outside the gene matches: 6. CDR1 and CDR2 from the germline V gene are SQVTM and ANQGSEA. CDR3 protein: CSFQGQLNTEAFF. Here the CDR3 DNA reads TGCAGCTTCCAGGGACAGCTGAACACTGAAGCTTTCTTT. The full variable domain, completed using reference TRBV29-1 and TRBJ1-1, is SAVISQKPSRDICQRGTSLTIQCQVDSQVTMMFWYRQQPGQSLTLIATANQGSEATYESGFVIDKFPISRPNLTFSTLTVSNMSPEDSSIYLCSFQGQLNTEAFFGQGTRLTVV.

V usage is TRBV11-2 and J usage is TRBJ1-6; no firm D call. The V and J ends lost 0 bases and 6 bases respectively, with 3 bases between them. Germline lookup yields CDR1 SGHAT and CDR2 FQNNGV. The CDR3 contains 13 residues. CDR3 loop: CASSLDGNSPLHF. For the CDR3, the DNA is TGTGCCAGCAGCTTAGATGGTAATTCACCCCTCCACTTT.

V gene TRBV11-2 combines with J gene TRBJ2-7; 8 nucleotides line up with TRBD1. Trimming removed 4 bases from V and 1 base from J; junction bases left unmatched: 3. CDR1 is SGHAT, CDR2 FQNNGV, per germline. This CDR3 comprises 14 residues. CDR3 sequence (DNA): TGTGCCAGCAGCTCAGACAGGGGATCCTACGAGCAGTACTTC. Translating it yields CASSSDRGSYEQYF.